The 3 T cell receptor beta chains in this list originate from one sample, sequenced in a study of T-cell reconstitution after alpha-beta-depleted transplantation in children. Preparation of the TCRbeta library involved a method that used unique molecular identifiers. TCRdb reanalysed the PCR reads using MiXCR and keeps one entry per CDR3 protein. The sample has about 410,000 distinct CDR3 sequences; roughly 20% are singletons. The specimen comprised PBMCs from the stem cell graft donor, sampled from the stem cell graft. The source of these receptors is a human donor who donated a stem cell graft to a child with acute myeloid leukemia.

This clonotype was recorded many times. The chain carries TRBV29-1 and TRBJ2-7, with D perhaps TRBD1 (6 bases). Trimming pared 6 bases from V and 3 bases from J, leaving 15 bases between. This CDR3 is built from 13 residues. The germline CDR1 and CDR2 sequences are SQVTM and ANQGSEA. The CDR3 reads CSVSRGILYEQYF. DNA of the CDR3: TGCAGCGTGAGCAGGGGAATCCTCTACGAGCAGTACTTC.

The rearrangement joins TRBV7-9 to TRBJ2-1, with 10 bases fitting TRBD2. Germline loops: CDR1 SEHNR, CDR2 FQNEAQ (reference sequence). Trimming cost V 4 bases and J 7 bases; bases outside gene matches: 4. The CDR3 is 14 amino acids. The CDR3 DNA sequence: TGTGCCAGCAGCTCTAGCGGGAGTATGAATGAGCAGTTCTTC. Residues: CASSSSGSMNEQFF.

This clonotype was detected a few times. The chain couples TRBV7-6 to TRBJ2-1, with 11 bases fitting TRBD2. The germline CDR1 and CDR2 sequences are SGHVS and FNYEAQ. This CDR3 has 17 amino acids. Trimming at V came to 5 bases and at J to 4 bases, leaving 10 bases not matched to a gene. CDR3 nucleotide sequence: TGTGCCAGCAGCCCTGGACTAGCGGGTCCTAGTTACAATGAGCAGTTCTTC. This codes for CASSPGLAGPSYNEQFF.